The TCR beta chain under discussion was sequenced for a study of T cells after yellow fever vaccination. As for the study in general: Fractions containing few cells were prepared with SMART-Seq v4 Ultra Low Input. Whole-study findings and limits: Contamination by abundant bulk-population clonotypes could be present in FACS-sorted repertoires.

This clonotype appeared many times. What it binds is unknown. UMIs and a universal primer site were added when TCR cDNA was made by 5'RACE template switching. One entry per CDR3 protein, called by TCRdb with MiXCR from the 5' RACE reads. The sample records 90,000 to 150,000 distinct CDR3 sequences, about 6.8% being singletons. V was pared by 5 bases and J by 0 bases, with 12 bases between. The CDR3 has 15 amino acids. Germline assignment: CDR1 MNHEY and CDR2 SMNVEV (reference sequence). The sample here was CD4+ T cells sorted from PBMCs, taken 45 days after the first yellow fever vaccination. The sequence was obtained from a man younger than 35 who received the YFV17D yellow fever vaccine. V is TRBV27 and J is TRBJ2-3, with D uncertain. This CDR3 is CASSEERLSTDTQYF. The DNA for the CDR3 is TGTGCCAGCAGTGAGGAAAGACTCAGCACAGATACGCAGTATTTT.